The rows below give T cell receptor beta chains drawn from one sample of a study of T cell responses to AZD1222 COVID-19 vaccine. Repertoires were generated with immunoSEQ multiplex PCR, while TCRdb's copy carries only in-frame clones and drops some. The data contain about 180,000 clones, 88% of them singletons. Here the sequenced sample was peripheral blood, taken 28 days after the second AZD1222 dose. These receptor sequences come from an adult who received the AZD1222 COVID-19 vaccine. Each CDR3 is given with its conserved first and last residue. Fields, in order: D gene, V gene, clone size, J gene, CDR3 DNA, CDR3 protein. The D gene is left open where the match is weak. Clone sizes are given selectively: once, few, many, or a class where the clone is expanded.

D gene: -
V gene: TRBV29-1
clone size: -
J gene: TRBJ1-5
CDR3 DNA: TGCAGCGTTGAGGCAGGGAGTGGTCAGCCCCAGCATTTT
CDR3 protein: CSVEAGSGQPQHF

D gene: -
V gene: TRBV28
clone size: few
J gene: TRBJ1-1
CDR3 DNA: TGTGCCAGCAGTTTGAACGGGGTCACTGAAGCTTTCTTT
CDR3 protein: CASSLNGVTEAFF

D gene: TRBD1
V gene: TRBV5-1
clone size: -
J gene: TRBJ2-5
CDR3 DNA: TGCGCCAGCAGCCACACAGGGGGGAAAGAGACCCAGTACTTC
CDR3 protein: CASSHTGGKETQYF

D gene: TRBD2
V gene: TRBV10-3
clone size: -
J gene: TRBJ2-1
CDR3 DNA: TGTGCCATCAAAACCGGGACTAGCGGGAGTTGGAATGAGCAGTTCTTC
CDR3 protein: CAIKTGTSGSWNEQFF

D gene: -
V gene: TRBV5-1
clone size: -
J gene: TRBJ1-1
CDR3 DNA: TGCGCCAGCACACTCTCCAGGGCCCCGGTTGTGAACACTGAAGCTTTCTTT
CDR3 protein: CASTLSRAPVVNTEAFF

D gene: -
V gene: TRBV5-5
clone size: once
J gene: TRBJ1-5
CDR3 DNA: TGTGCCAGCAGCTTGGAGGCGGTGGGTCCCCAGCATTTT
CDR3 protein: CASSLEAVGPQHF

D gene: -
V gene: TRBV6-1
clone size: -
J gene: TRBJ1-4
CDR3 DNA: TGTGCCAGCAGTGGGCGGGGAGAGGAAAAACTGTTTTTT
CDR3 protein: CASSGRGEEKLFF

D gene: -
V gene: TRBV5-1
clone size: -
J gene: TRBJ2-2
CDR3 DNA: TGCGCCAGCATGAGCGGTTCAAACACCGGGGAGCTGTTTTTT
CDR3 protein: CASMSGSNTGELFF

D gene: TRBD2
V gene: TRBV7-9
clone size: -
J gene: TRBJ2-3
CDR3 DNA: TGTGCCAGCAGCTTAGGGTTCGGAGGCGGGAGGACGATCACAGATACGCAGTATTTT
CDR3 protein: CASSLGFGGGRTITDTQYF

D gene: TRBD1
V gene: TRBV28
clone size: -
J gene: TRBJ1-5
CDR3 DNA: TGTGCCAGCAGGGTCGGACAGGGGTATCAGCCCCAGCATTTT
CDR3 protein: CASRVGQGYQPQHF

D gene: TRBD1
V gene: TRBV28
clone size: -
J gene: TRBJ2-4
CDR3 DNA: TGTGCCAGCAGTTCAGGGGGTTCCAAAAACATTCAGTACTTC
CDR3 protein: CASSSGGSKNIQYF